Below, one TCR beta chain is given with its context. Its antigen is not known. Other DNA sequences in the same sample also yield this CDR3. Germline lookup yields CDR1 SNHLY and CDR2 FYNNEI. The V gene end was trimmed by 3 bases and the J gene end by 4 bases; junction bases not matched to a gene: 2. This CDR3 region has 15 residues. Sorting based on CD45RO/CCR7/CD25/CD127/CD95/CD27 separated CD4+ naive, central memory, regulatory and stem cell-like memory cells. The data were taken from a study of beta chain features in type 1 diabetes. Study-wide results and caveats: The question left open here concerned HLA type influencing TCRB rearrangement. Researchers reported that naive, central memory and Treg TCRB repertoires appeared more similar in patients than in healthy donors.

Every isolated RNA sample was fully reverse transcribed, so sequencing captured expressed TCRB transcripts. The protocol was immunoSEQ multiplex PCR, while the TCRdb copy is restricted to in-frame clones and leaves out a portion. The sample contains a few hundred thousand clones, more than 12% of which appear only once. Sequences were obtained from naive CD4+ T cells from blood. The receptor comes from a woman aged 18-29 years in good health. The V and J genes are TRBV2 and TRBJ2-1; TRBD2 agrees at 11 bases. CDR3 sequence (DNA): TGTGCCAGCAGTGAGGGACTAGCGGATTACAATGAGCAGTTCTTC. Its protein is CASSEGLADYNEQFF. The full variable domain, completed using reference TRBV2 and TRBJ2-1, is EPEVTQTPSHQVTQMGQEVILRCVPISNHLYFYWYRQILGQKVEFLVSFYNNEISEKSEIFDDQFSVERPDGSNFTLKIRSTKLEDSAMYFCASSEGLADYNEQFFGPGTRLTVL.